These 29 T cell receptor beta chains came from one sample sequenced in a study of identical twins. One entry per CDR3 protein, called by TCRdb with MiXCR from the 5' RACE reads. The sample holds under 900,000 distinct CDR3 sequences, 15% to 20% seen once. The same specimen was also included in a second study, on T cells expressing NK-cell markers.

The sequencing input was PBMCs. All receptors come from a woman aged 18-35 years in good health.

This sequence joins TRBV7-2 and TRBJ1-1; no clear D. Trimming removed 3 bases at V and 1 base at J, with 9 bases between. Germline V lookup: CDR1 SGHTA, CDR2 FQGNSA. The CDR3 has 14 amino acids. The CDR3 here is CASSFQPKNTEAFF. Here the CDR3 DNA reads TGTGCCAGCAGCTTTCAGCCTAAGAACACTGAAGCTTTCTTT.

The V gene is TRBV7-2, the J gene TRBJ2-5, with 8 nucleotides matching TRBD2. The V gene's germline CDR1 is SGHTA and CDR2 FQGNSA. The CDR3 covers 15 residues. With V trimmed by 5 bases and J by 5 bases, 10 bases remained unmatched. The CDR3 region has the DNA TGTGCCAGCAGCCTATCCGGGGGGGGATCGGAGACCCAGTACTTC. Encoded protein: CASSLSGGGSETQYF.

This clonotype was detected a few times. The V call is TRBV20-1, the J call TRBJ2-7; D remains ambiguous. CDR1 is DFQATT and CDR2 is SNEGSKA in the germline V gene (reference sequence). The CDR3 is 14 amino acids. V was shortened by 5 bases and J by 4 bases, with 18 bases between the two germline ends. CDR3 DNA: TGCAGTGCTGGGAAGGTTGGAAAGTCTTACGAGCAGTACTTC. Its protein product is CSAGKVGKSYEQYF.

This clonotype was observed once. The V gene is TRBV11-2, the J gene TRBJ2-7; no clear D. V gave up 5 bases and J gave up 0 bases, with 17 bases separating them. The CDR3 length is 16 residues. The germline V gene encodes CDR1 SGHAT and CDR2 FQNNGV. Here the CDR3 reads CASSRPARESSYEQYF. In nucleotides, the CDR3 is TGTGCCAGCAGCCGACCAGCTAGGGAAAGCTCCTACGAGCAGTACTTC.

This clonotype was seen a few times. Written as DNA, the CDR3 is TGTGCCGGTAATCCACTAGCGGATACGCAGTATTTT. Amino acid sequence: CAGNPLADTQYF. The chain recombines TRBV7-9 with TRBJ2-3, with 7 bases matching TRBD2. V lost 11 bases, J lost 6 bases, and 8 bases stayed unmatched. Germline values: CDR1 SEHNR, CDR2 FQNEAQ (reference sequence). The CDR3 runs to 12 residues.

Here the CDR3 DNA reads TGTGCCAGCAACTCGAAGGTACACTCAGGGGGCCACTCACCCCTCCACTTT. Protein sequence: CASNSKVHSGGHSPLHF. The chain joins TRBV5-6 to TRBJ1-6, with 8 bases lining up with TRBD1. J was trimmed by 10 bases and V by 6 bases; bases with no gene match: 18. Germline lookup yields CDR1 SGHDT and CDR2 YYEEEE. The CDR3 sequence is 17 residues long.

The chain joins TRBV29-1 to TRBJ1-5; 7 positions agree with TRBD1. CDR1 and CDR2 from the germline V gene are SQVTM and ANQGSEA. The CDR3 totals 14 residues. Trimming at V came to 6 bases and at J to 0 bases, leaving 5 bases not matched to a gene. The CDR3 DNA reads TGCAGCGTACTACAGGGGAATAGCAATCAGCCCCAGCATTTT. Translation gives CSVLQGNSNQPQHF.

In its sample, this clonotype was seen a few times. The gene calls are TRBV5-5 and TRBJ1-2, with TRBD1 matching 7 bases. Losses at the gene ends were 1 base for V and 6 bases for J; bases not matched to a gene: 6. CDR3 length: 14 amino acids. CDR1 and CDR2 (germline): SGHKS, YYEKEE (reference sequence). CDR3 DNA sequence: TGTGCCAGCAGCTTGCGGATAGGGGGCAATGGCTACACCTTC. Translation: CASSLRIGGNGYTF. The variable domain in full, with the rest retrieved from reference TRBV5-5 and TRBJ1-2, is DAGVTQSPTHLIKTRGQQVTLRCSPISGHKSVSWYQQVLGQGPQFIFQYYEKEERGRGNFPDRFSARQFPNYSSELNVNALLLGDSALYLCASSLRIGGNGYTFGSGTRLTVV.

CDR3 residues: CASSDPQKTDTQYF. The DNA of the CDR3 is TGCGCCAGCAGCGATCCGCAAAAGACAGATACGCAGTATTTT. The chain recombines TRBV5-1 with TRBJ2-3; D uncertain. Germline V gene data show CDR1 as SGHRS and CDR2 as YFSETQ. This CDR3 is built from 14 residues. V lost 4 bases to trimming and J lost 3 bases, with 12 bases between them.

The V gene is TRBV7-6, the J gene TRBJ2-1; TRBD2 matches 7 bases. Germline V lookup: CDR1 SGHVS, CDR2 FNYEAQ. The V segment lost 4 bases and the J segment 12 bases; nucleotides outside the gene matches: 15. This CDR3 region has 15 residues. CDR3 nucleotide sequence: TGTGCCAGCAGCTCGGGGGGAGGGGAAGAGGCGCGGCAGTTCTTC. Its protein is CASSSGGGEEARQFF.

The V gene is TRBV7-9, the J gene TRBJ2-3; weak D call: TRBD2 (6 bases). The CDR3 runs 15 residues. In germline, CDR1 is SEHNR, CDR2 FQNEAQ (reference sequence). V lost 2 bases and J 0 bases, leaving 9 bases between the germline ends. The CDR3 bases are TGTGCCAGCAGCTTAATAGCGGACAGCACAGATACGCAGTATTTT. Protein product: CASSLIADSTDTQYF. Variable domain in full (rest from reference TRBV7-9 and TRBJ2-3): DTGVSQNPRHKITKRGQNVTFRCDPISEHNRLYWYRQTLGQGPEFLTYFQNEAQLEKSRLLSDRFSAERPKGSFSTLEIQRTEQGDSAMYLCASSLIADSTDTQYFGPGTRLTVL.

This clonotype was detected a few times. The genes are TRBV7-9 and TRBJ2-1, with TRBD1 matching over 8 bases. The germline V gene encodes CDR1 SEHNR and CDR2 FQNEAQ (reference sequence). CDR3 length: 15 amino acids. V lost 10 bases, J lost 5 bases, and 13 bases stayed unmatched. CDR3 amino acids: CATVQGGNFNNEQFF. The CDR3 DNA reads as TGTGCCACTGTACAGGGGGGAAATTTCAACAATGAGCAGTTCTTC.

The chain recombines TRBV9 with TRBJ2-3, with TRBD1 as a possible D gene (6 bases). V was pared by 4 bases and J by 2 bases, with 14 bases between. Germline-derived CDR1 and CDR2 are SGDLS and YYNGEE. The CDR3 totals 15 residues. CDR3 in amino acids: CASSTRQEPTDTQYF. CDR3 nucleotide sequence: TGTGCCAGCAGCACCCGACAGGAGCCCACAGATACGCAGTATTTT.

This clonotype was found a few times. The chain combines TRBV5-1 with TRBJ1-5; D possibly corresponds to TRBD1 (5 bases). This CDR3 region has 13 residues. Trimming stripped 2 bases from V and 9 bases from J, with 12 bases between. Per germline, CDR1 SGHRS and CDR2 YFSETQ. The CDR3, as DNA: TGCGCCAGCAGCTTTAAGGGGATTGGGCCCCAGCATTTT. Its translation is CASSFKGIGPQHF.

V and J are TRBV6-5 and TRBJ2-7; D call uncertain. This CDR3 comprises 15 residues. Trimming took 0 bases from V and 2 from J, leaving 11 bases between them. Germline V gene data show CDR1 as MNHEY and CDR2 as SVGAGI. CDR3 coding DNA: TGTGCCAGCAGTTACTCGATTGGCACAGCCTACGAGCAGTACTTC. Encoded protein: CASSYSIGTAYEQYF.

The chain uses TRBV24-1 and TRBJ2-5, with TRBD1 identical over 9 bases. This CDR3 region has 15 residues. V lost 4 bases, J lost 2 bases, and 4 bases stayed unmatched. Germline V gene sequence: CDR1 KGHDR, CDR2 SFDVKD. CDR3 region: CATSDRGTGQETQYF. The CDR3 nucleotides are TGTGCCACCAGTGACCGGGGGACAGGGCAAGAGACCCAGTACTTC.

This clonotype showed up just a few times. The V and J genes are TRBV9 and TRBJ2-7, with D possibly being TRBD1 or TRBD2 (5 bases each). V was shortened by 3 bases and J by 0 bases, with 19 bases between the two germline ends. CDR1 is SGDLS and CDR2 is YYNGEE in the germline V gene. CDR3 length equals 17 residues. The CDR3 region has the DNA TGTGCCAGCAGCGCAGATTCAACCGGGACGGGCTCCTACGAGCAGTACTTC. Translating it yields CASSADSTGTGSYEQYF.

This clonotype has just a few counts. The CDR3 is CASSLGTSFHTQYF. The CDR3 nucleotides are TGTGCCAGCAGCTTGGGGACTAGTTTCCATACGCAGTATTTT. The rearrangement uses TRBV5-6 and TRBJ2-3; 7 bases align to TRBD2. The CDR3 has 14 amino acids. J lost 7 bases, V lost 0 bases, and 5 bases had no gene match. CDR1 and CDR2 (germline): SGHDT, YYEEEE.

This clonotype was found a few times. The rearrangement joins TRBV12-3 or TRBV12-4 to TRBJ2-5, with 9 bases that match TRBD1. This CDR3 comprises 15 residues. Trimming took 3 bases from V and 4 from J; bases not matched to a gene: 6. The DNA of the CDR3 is TGTGCCAGCAGTTTTGACAGGGGGTATAGAGAGACCCAGTACTTC. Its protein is CASSFDRGYRETQYF.

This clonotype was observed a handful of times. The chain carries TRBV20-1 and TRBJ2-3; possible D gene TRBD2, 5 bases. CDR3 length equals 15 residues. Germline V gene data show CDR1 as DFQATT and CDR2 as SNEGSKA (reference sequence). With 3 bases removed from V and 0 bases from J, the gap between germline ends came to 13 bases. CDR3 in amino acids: CSASLGVLSTDTQYF. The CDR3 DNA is TGCAGTGCTAGTCTCGGGGTACTCAGCACAGATACGCAGTATTTT.

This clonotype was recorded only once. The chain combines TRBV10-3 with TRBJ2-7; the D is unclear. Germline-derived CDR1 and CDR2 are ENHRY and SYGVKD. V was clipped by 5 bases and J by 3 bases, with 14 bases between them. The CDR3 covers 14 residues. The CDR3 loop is CAISPDGAFYEQYF. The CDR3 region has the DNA TGTGCCATCAGTCCTGACGGCGCTTTCTACGAGCAGTACTTC.

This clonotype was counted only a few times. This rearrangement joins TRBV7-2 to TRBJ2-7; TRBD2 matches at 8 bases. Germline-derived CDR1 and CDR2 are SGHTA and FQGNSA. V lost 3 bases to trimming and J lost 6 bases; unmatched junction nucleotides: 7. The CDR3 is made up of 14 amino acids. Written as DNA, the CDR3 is TGTGCCAGCAGCTTTGTTCGGGGGGGTTCCGAGCAGTACTTC. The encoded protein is CASSFVRGGSEQYF.

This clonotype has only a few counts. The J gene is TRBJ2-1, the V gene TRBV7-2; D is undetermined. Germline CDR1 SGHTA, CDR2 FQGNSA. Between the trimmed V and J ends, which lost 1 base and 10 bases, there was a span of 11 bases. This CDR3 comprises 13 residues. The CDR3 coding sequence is TGTGCCAGCAGCTTAGGGGCCCTCGCGGAGCAGTTCTTC. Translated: CASSLGALAEQFF.

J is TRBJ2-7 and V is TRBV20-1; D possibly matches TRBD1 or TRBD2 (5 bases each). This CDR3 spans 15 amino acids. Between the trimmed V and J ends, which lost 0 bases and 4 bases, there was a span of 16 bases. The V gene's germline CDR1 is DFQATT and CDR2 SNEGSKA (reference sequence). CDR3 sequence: CSARDVREGTYEQYF. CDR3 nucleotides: TGCAGTGCTAGAGACGTTCGAGAGGGGACGTACGAGCAGTACTTC.

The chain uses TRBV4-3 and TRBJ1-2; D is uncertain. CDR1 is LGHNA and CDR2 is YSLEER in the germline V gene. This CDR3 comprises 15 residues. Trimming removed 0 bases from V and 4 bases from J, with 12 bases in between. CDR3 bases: TGCGCCAGCAGCCAAGAGCTGGAGGGCGGCTATGGCTACACCTTC. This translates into CASSQELEGGYGYTF.

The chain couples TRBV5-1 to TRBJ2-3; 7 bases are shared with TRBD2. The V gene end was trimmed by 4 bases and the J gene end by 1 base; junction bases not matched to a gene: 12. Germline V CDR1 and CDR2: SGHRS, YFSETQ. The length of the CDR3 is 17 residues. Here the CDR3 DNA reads TGCGCCAGCAGCGCTACCGGGGGGATAGAGCGCACAGATACGCAGTATTTT. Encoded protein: CASSATGGIERTDTQYF.

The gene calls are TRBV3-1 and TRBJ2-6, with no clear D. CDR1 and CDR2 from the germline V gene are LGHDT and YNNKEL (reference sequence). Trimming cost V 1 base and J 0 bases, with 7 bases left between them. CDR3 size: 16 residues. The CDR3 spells CASSQGYPSGANVLTF. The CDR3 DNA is TGTGCCAGCAGCCAAGGGTATCCCTCTGGGGCCAACGTCCTGACTTTC.

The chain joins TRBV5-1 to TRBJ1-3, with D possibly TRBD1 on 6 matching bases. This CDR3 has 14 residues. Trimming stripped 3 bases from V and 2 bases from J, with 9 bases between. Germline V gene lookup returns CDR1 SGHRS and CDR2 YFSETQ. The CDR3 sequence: CASSSQGPGNTIYF. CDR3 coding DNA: TGCGCCAGCAGCTCCCAGGGGCCTGGAAACACCATATATTTT.

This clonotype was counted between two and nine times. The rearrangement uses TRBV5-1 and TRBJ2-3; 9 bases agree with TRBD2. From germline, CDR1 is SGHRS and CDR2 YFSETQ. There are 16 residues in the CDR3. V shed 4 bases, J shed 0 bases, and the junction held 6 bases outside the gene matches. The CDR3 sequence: CASSLWSGGSTDTQYF. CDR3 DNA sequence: TGCGCCAGCAGCCTCTGGAGCGGGGGGAGCACAGATACGCAGTATTTT.